This is a list of T cell receptor beta chains from one sample in a study of T cell responses to AZD1222 COVID-19 vaccine. Profiling relied on immunoSEQ multiplex PCR, and the TCRdb table lists in-frame clones only, not all of them. The repertoire consists of about 160,000 clones, with approximately 88% occurring once and the leading ten covering 4% to 4.5%. The source material was peripheral blood, sampled 28 days after the second AZD1222 dose. Receptors originate from an adult who received the AZD1222 COVID-19 vaccine. Both conserved end residues are part of each CDR3. D genes are given only for firm matches. Expanded clones are given a class, and other clones once, few, many or no size at all.

cdr3_nt: TGTGCCAGTAACCGGAGGGGGGTGAATCAGCCCCAGCATTTT
cdr3_aa: CASNRRGVNQPQHF
j_call: TRBJ1-5
clone_size: -
d_call: -
v_call: TRBV19

cdr3_nt: TGTGCCAGCAGTAGGGACCCCGGACAGTCGACAATTGAGCAGTTCTTC
cdr3_aa: CASSRDPGQSTIEQFF
j_call: TRBJ2-1
clone_size: -
d_call: -
v_call: TRBV25-1

cdr3_nt: TGTGCCACCCACTACGACGGAGACACCGGGGAGCTGTTTTTT
cdr3_aa: CATHYDGDTGELFF
j_call: TRBJ2-2
clone_size: -
d_call: -
v_call: TRBV10-3

cdr3_nt: TGTGCCAGCGAACTTTCGGGCGCGGGAAACACCATATATTTT
cdr3_aa: CASELSGAGNTIYF
j_call: TRBJ1-3
clone_size: -
d_call: -
v_call: TRBV6-5

cdr3_nt: TGTGCCTGGGGGATGCCGGGAGGGGTGTATCAGCCCCAGCATTTT
cdr3_aa: CAWGMPGGVYQPQHF
j_call: TRBJ1-5
clone_size: -
d_call: -
v_call: TRBV30

cdr3_nt: TGTGCCAGCACCCCCTCCGGGACGTCCGGGGGGGAGACCCAGTACTTC
cdr3_aa: CASTPSGTSGGETQYF
j_call: TRBJ2-5
clone_size: -
d_call: TRBD2
v_call: TRBV2

cdr3_nt: TGCAGTGCTAGTGGGACAGGGGCCTATCAGCCCCAGCATTTT
cdr3_aa: CSASGTGAYQPQHF
j_call: TRBJ1-5
clone_size: -
d_call: TRBD1
v_call: TRBV20-1

cdr3_nt: TGTGCCAGCAGTTTATCGATGTCAGGTGACGGCGAGCAGTACTTC
cdr3_aa: CASSLSMSGDGEQYF
j_call: TRBJ2-7
clone_size: -
d_call: -
v_call: TRBV27

cdr3_nt: TGTGCCAGCAGCGCCGGGACCTACTCCTACAATGAGCAGTTCTTC
cdr3_aa: CASSAGTYSYNEQFF
j_call: TRBJ2-1
clone_size: once
d_call: -
v_call: TRBV9

cdr3_nt: TGTGCCATCAGTGAGAGGGCAGACACCTACGAGCAGTACTTC
cdr3_aa: CAISERADTYEQYF
j_call: TRBJ2-7
clone_size: -
d_call: -
v_call: TRBV10-3

cdr3_nt: TGTGCCAGCGCGACATGGAACACTGAAGCTTTCTTT
cdr3_aa: CASATWNTEAFF
j_call: TRBJ1-1
clone_size: -
d_call: -
v_call: TRBV6-5

cdr3_nt: TGTGCCAGCAGCCCCGGCCCCTTTGAGCAGTACTTC
cdr3_aa: CASSPGPFEQYF
j_call: TRBJ2-7
clone_size: -
d_call: -
v_call: TRBV3-1/TRBV3-2

cdr3_nt: TGTGCCAGCAGCCGAAGACAGGGCTACGAGCAGTACTTC
cdr3_aa: CASSRRQGYEQYF
j_call: TRBJ2-7
clone_size: -
d_call: TRBD1
v_call: TRBV5-5

cdr3_nt: TGTGCCCGAGGTTCCCGCGGGGATGGGTACGAGCAGTACTTC
cdr3_aa: CARGSRGDGYEQYF
j_call: TRBJ2-7
clone_size: -
d_call: -
v_call: TRBV30

cdr3_nt: TGTGCCAGCAGCGTAGAGGCAGATACGCAGTATTTT
cdr3_aa: CASSVEADTQYF
j_call: TRBJ2-3
clone_size: once
d_call: -
v_call: TRBV9

cdr3_nt: TGTGCCAGCAGTTTACGACAGGGCGATTACTACGAGCAGTACTTC
cdr3_aa: CASSLRQGDYYEQYF
j_call: TRBJ2-7
clone_size: -
d_call: TRBD1
v_call: TRBV27

cdr3_nt: TGTGCCAGCAGCTTAGCGAGGAAGAACACTGAAGCTTTCTTT
cdr3_aa: CASSLARKNTEAFF
j_call: TRBJ1-1
clone_size: -
d_call: -
v_call: TRBV13

cdr3_nt: TGCGCCAGCAGCCAGGGGCCGGGACTAGGATTTTACAATGAGCAGTTCTTC
cdr3_aa: CASSQGPGLGFYNEQFF
j_call: TRBJ2-1
clone_size: -
d_call: TRBD2
v_call: TRBV4-1